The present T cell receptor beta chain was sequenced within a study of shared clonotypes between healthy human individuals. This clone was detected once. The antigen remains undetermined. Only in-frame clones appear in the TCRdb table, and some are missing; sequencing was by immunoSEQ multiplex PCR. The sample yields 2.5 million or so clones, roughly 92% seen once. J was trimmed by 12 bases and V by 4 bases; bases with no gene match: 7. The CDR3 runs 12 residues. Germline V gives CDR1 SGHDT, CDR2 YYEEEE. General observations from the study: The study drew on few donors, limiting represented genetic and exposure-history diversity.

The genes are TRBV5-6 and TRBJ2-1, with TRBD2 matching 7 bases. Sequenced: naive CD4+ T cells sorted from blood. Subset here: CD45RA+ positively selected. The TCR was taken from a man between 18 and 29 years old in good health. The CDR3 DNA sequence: TGTGCCAGCAGCACCGGACTAGGAACGCAGTTCTTC. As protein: CASSTGLGTQFF. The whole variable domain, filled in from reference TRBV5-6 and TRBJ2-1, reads DAGVTQSPTHLIKTRGQQVTLRCSPKSGHDTVSWYQQALGQGPQFIFQYYEEEERQRGNFPDRFSGHQFPNYSSELNVNALLLGDSALYLCASSTGLGTQFFGPGTRLTVL.